This T cell receptor (beta chain) was recorded in a study of blood T cell repertoires in COVID-19. About the research overall: From T cells, B-cell-depleted T cells, or PBMCs came the material, which was cDNA or gDNA.

Assay: immunoSEQ multiplex PCR; the TCRdb copy retains only in-frame clones and omits some. The sample has just over 650,000 clones; about 90% are singletons. Germline loops: CDR1 MNHNS, CDR2 SASEGT. V lost 1 base to trimming and J lost 5 bases, with 14 bases between them. The CDR3 sequence is 15 residues long. This rearrangement joins TRBV6-1 to TRBJ1-2; the D gene is possibly TRBD1 (5 bases). Sequencing was carried out using peripheral blood. The TCR originated in a woman under 30 with acute or convalescent COVID-19. The CDR3 spells CASSEDWKGLYGYTF. The DNA of the CDR3 is TGTGCCAGCAGTGAAGATTGGAAGGGGTTATATGGCTACACCTTC.